The 9 T cell receptor beta chains below were found in one sample sequenced in a study of identical twins. One entry per CDR3 protein, called by TCRdb with MiXCR from the 5' RACE reads. This table holds approximately 220,000 distinct CDR3 sequences, around 6.8% found once. The sample was also reused in another study, on yellow fever vaccine responses in identical twins.

Sequencing was carried out using memory (CD45RO+) T cells sorted from blood. All receptors come from a woman between 18 and 30 years old in good health.

The gene calls are TRBV5-1 and TRBJ2-6; TRBD2 agrees at 8 bases. CDR1 is SGHRS and CDR2 is YFSETQ in the germline V gene. The CDR3 contains 19 residues. V dropped 5 bases and J dropped 1; count of bases not matched to a gene: 14. As DNA, the CDR3 is TGCGCCAGCAGTCTGTTTCGGGGGGGTCTCATGTCTGGGGCCAACGTCCTGACTTTC. This codes for CASSLFRGGLMSGANVLTF.

This clonotype was seen more than once but under ten times. V gene TRBV7-3 combines with J gene TRBJ2-3; weak D call: TRBD2 (6 bases). The CDR3 loop spans 12 amino acids. CDR1 and CDR2 from the germline V gene are SGHTA and FQGTGA. Trimming took 0 bases from V and 12 from J, leaving 10 bases between them. CDR3 DNA sequence: TGTGCCAGCAGCTTAACCCGGGGGAGTCAGTATTTT. It codes for CASSLTRGSQYF.

This clonotype has only a few counts. This chain uses TRBV20-1 with TRBJ2-7, with unresolved D. Trimming left V 6 bases short and J 2 bases short, with 14 bases between. Germline lookup yields CDR1 DFQATT and CDR2 SNEGSKA (reference sequence). The CDR3 loop spans 13 amino acids. CDR3 nucleotide sequence: TGCAGTGCCCCGAGCAGCTTTGCCTACGAGCAGTACTTC. Protein sequence: CSAPSSFAYEQYF.

The rearrangement joins TRBV9 to TRBJ2-3; a possible D gene is TRBD2 (5 bases). V was pared by 2 bases and J by 2 bases, with 12 bases between. The CDR3 has 15 residues. CDR1 is SGDLS and CDR2 is YYNGEE in the germline V gene. Here the CDR3 reads CASSVRASFTDTQYF. Written as DNA, the CDR3 is TGTGCCAGCAGCGTTCGGGCTAGCTTCACAGATACGCAGTATTTT.

This sequence joins TRBV13 and TRBJ2-3; the match to TRBD1 covers 8 bases. The germline gives CDR1 PRHDT, CDR2 FYEKMQ (reference sequence). Losses at the gene ends were 4 bases for V and 7 bases for J; bases not matched to a gene: 4. This CDR3 is 13 amino acids long. CDR3 nucleotides: TGTGCCAGCAGCTCACGACAGGGGTATACGCAGTATTTT. Amino acids: CASSSRQGYTQYF.

In its sample, this clonotype was seen many times. The chain couples TRBV10-3 to TRBJ2-7; 15 bases agree with TRBD2. In germline, CDR1 is ENHRY, CDR2 SYGVKD. V shed 10 bases, J shed 4 bases, and the junction held 5 bases outside the gene matches. The CDR3 has 14 residues. CDR3 sequence reads: CATKGTSGGYEQYF. The CDR3 DNA sequence: TGTGCCACGAAAGGGACTAGCGGGGGGTACGAGCAGTACTTC.

There are a few counts of this clonotype. As DNA, the CDR3 is TGTGCCAGCAGGGGCACAGCCCTACTAGCCAAAAACATTCAGTACTTC. Amino acids: CASRGTALLAKNIQYF. The gene calls are TRBV2 and TRBJ2-4; no clear D gene. Per germline, CDR1 SNHLY and CDR2 FYNNEI. The V gene lost 6 bases and the J gene lost 0 bases, with 15 bases spanning the gap. The CDR3 length is 16 residues.

This clonotype was detected many times. The J gene is TRBJ2-2, the V gene TRBV4-2, with D maybe TRBD1 (6 bases). Trimming shortened V by 0 bases and J by 5 bases, and 10 bases separated the two germline ends. The germline gives CDR1 LGHNA, CDR2 YNFKEQ. CDR3 length: 15 amino acids. The CDR3 sequence is CASSQEIGQTGELFF. The CDR3 nucleotides read TGTGCCAGCAGCCAAGAAATTGGACAGACCGGGGAGCTGTTTTTT.

The CDR3: CASSLFQISSYEQYF. The CDR3 DNA is TGTGCCAGCAGCTTATTTCAGATTAGCTCCTACGAGCAGTACTTC. The chain carries TRBV11-3 and TRBJ2-7; no clear D. The V end lost 2 bases, the J end lost 0 bases, and 11 bases lay between the germline ends. The CDR3 contains 15 residues. Germline CDR1 SGHNT, CDR2 YENEEA. Using reference TRBV11-3 and TRBJ2-7 for the parts outside the CDR3, the full variable domain is EAGVVQSPRYKIIEKKQPVAFWCNPISGHNTLYWYLQNLGQGPELLIRYENEEAVDDSQLPKDRFSAERLKGVDSTLKIQPAELGDSAVYLCASSLFQISSYEQYFGPGTRLTVT.